These T cell receptor beta chains were read from a single sample in a study of CD8+ T cells in alopecia areata. Sequenced by immunoSEQ multiplex PCR; TCRdb stores in-frame clones only, minus some. Here the sample spans around 120,000 clones, under 40% being singletons. The sequencing sample was made of CD4+ T cells sorted from blood. The source is a human donor with alopecia areata. Each CDR3 is given with its conserved first and last residue. The D gene is left open where the match is weak. A clone size is listed for some rows: how often the clone was seen (once, few, many), or a class if it is expanded.

j_call clone_size cdr3_length d_call v_call cdr3_nt cdr3_aa
TRBJ2-7 - 14 TRBD2 TRBV28 TGTGCCAGCATAGCGGGAGGGCCAGTGTACGAGCAGTACTTC CASIAGGPVYEQYF
TRBJ2-7 - 15 - TRBV7-3 TGTGCCAGCAGCTTAGGAGGGGACCGCTCCTACGAGCAGTACTTC CASSLGGDRSYEQYF
TRBJ1-1 - 13 - TRBV7-2 TGTGCCAGCAGCTCCCAGGATGACACTGAAGCTTTCTTT CASSSQDDTEAFF
TRBJ1-2 - 14 - TRBV30 TGTGCCTGGAGTGTATACGGGAGAGGCTATGGCTACACCTTC CAWSVYGRGYGYTF
TRBJ1-1 - 12 TRBD1 TRBV23-1 TGCGCCAGCAGGACAGGGGGGACTGAAGCTTTCTTT CASRTGGTEAFF
TRBJ2-1 few 13 - TRBV7-3 TGTGCCAGCAGCTTAACGGGAGAGGGGGAGCAGTTCTTC CASSLTGEGEQFF
TRBJ2-3 - 14 TRBD2 TRBV30 TGTGCCTGCAACTTAGCGGGGAGCACAGATACGCAGTATTTT CACNLAGSTDTQYF
TRBJ2-7 - 14 TRBD2 TRBV7-9 TGTGCCAGCAGCTTCGGGACTAGCGGCATAGCCAAGTACTTC CASSFGTSGIAKYF
TRBJ1-5 - 13 - TRBV2 TGTGCCAGCAGTAGGGATAGCAATCAGCCCCAGCATTTT CASSRDSNQPQHF
TRBJ2-1 - 16 - TRBV6-1 TGTGCCAGCAGTGAGTTCTGGGGGCTGTCCTACAATGAGCAGTTCTTC CASSEFWGLSYNEQFF
TRBJ2-3 few 14 - TRBV7-2 TGTGCCAGCACCTTGGGGACCGTAGCAGATACGCAGTATTTT CASTLGTVADTQYF
TRBJ1-1 once 11 - TRBV29-1 TGCAGCGCCTCCGGGGGGGAAAGGGCTTTCTTT CSASGGERAFF
TRBJ1-2 - 12 TRBD1 TRBV29-1 TGCAGCGCTAGACAGGGAGACTATGGCTACACCTTC CSARQGDYGYTF
TRBJ1-4 - 14 TRBD1 TRBV5-1 TGCGCCAGCAGCCCCAGACAGGGGGGTGAAAAACTGTTTTTT CASSPRQGGEKLFF
TRBJ2-1 few 16 TRBD2 TRBV28 TGTGCCAGCAGTCCTTCTTTTAGCGGGACTCACAATGAGCAGTTCTTC CASSPSFSGTHNEQFF
TRBJ2-4 few 14 TRBD1 TRBV29-1 TGCAGCGTTAAGGGACAGCTTGCGGAAAACATTCAGTACTTC CSVKGQLAENIQYF
TRBJ1-2 - 12 - TRBV29-1 TGCAGCGCGGACCGGGCGTTTAGTGGCTACACCTTC CSADRAFSGYTF
TRBJ2-3 few 11 - TRBV19 TGTGCCAGCTCGAAGTTGGATACGCAGTATTTT CASSKLDTQYF
TRBJ1-5 - 16 TRBD1 TRBV30 TGTGCCTGGAGTTCAATGGACAGGGGAAGCAATCAGCCCCAGCATTTT CAWSSMDRGSNQPQHF
TRBJ2-3 - 13 - TRBV7-2 TGTGCCAGCAGCCATGGCAGCACAGATACGCAGTATTTT CASSHGSTDTQYF
TRBJ2-3 - 15 - TRBV7-2 TGTGCCAGCAGCTTAGGATCCGCTTTTAAGGATACGCAGTATTTT CASSLGSAFKDTQYF
TRBJ2-1 once 15 TRBD2 TRBV7-3 TGTGCCAGCAGCCCAGTCGGGACTACTGGCGATGAGCAGTTCTTC CASSPVGTTGDEQFF
TRBJ1-2 - 12 - TRBV7-9 TGTGCCAGCAGCGTGGACAGCTATGGCTACACCTTC CASSVDSYGYTF
TRBJ1-5 - 13 - TRBV2 TGTGCCAGCAGTGTGCAGCCCAATCAGCCCCAGCATTTT CASSVQPNQPQHF
TRBJ2-2 - 18 TRBD1 TRBV4-3 TGCGCCAGCAGCCAAGTGACAGGGGGCTTAAGAAGCCCCGGGGAGCTGTTTTTT CASSQVTGGLRSPGELFF
TRBJ1-5 - 14 - TRBV6-1 TGTGCCAGCAGTGAAATTCTGGGGGTTCAGCCCCAGCATTTT CASSEILGVQPQHF
TRBJ1-5 - 13 TRBD1 TRBV29-1 TGCAGCGCCCGGGCGGGACAGAATCAGCCCCAGCATTTT CSARAGQNQPQHF
TRBJ1-2 once 14 - TRBV30 TGTGCCTGGACCCCCAGGGACCTAAAGTATGGCTACACCTTC CAWTPRDLKYGYTF
TRBJ2-3 few 13 TRBD2 TRBV29-1 TGCAGCGTTGCCGGGGGGTACACAGATACGCAGTATTTT CSVAGGYTDTQYF
TRBJ1-1 few 14 - TRBV7-9 TGTGCCAGCAGCCCCGGACGGATGAACACTGAAGCTTTCTTT CASSPGRMNTEAFF
TRBJ2-2 few 13 TRBD1 TRBV30 TGTGCCTGGAGCTCACAGGGGACCGGGGAGCTGTTTTTT CAWSSQGTGELFF
TRBJ1-2 - 12 - TRBV29-1 TGCAGCGCCGAAACGGGTAACTATGGCTACACCTTC CSAETGNYGYTF
TRBJ2-2 few 18 TRBD2 TRBV7-2 TGTGCCAGCAGCTTAGTTGTACAAGGGACTAGCCAAGCCGGGGAGCTGTTTTTT CASSLVVQGTSQAGELFF
TRBJ1-2 - 11 - TRBV20-1 TGCAGTGCTCCTCGACAGTATGGCTACACCTTC CSAPRQYGYTF
TRBJ2-2 few 18 - TRBV29-1 TGCAGCGTTGCCCTCATAGCACAAACAGGGCCGAACACCGGGGAGCTGTTTTTT CSVALIAQTGPNTGELFF
TRBJ2-3 few 14 - TRBV7-9 TGTGCCAGCAGCCCGAGCGGGCTCACAGATACGCAGTATTTT CASSPSGLTDTQYF
TRBJ2-4 few 13 - TRBV7-2 TGTGCCAGCAGCTTTCAAAAGAACAACATTCAGTACTTC CASSFQKNNIQYF
TRBJ1-2 few 11 - TRBV30 TGTGCCTGGAGTGGGGGCTCTGGCTACACCTTC CAWSGGSGYTF
TRBJ2-1 - 11 - TRBV28 TGTGCCAGCAGTTTGGGCGATGAGCAGTTCTTC CASSLGDEQFF
TRBJ2-3 few 12 - TRBV27 TGTGCCAGCAGCCCTTATCCTAGGGAGCAGTATTTT CASSPYPREQYF
TRBJ1-5 - 13 - TRBV30 TGTGCCTGGAGCCGGAATAGCAATCAGCCCCAGCATTTT CAWSRNSNQPQHF
TRBJ2-5 - 16 - TRBV5-1 TGCGCCAGCAGCTTGCGGGTGGGAGATTCGGGAGAGACCCAGTACTTC CASSLRVGDSGETQYF
TRBJ1-4 - 15 TRBD1 TRBV29-1 TGCAGCGTTGTCGGGACAGTGACAACTAATGAAAAACTGTTTTTT CSVVGTVTTNEKLFF
TRBJ2-7 few 14 - TRBV27 TGTGCCAGCAGTCTCAATGGGCCACCCTACGAGCAGTACTTC CASSLNGPPYEQYF
TRBJ1-1 - 19 TRBD1 TRBV14 TGTGCCAGCAGCCCCCTGGGACAGGGGCTCGGGGGAATAATCACTGAAGCTTTCTTT CASSPLGQGLGGIITEAFF
TRBJ2-7 few 12 - TRBV7-2 TGTGCCAGCAGCTTAACCAGCTACGAGCAGTACTTC CASSLTSYEQYF
TRBJ1-5 - 14 - TRBV25-1 TGTGCCAGCAGTGGGGGGGCAGGTAATCAGCCCCAGCATTTT CASSGGAGNQPQHF
TRBJ1-2 - 14 - TRBV29-1 TGCAGCGTTGAGGTCCCAGGGGTTTCGTATGGCTACACCTTC CSVEVPGVSYGYTF
TRBJ1-5 - 14 TRBD1 TRBV23-1 TGCGCCAGCAGTCATCGCGACAGGGCTCAGCCCCAGCATTTT CASSHRDRAQPQHF
TRBJ2-3 few 14 - TRBV5-1 TGCGCCAGCAGCTTGGGAGAGTCTATAGATACGCAGTATTTT CASSLGESIDTQYF
TRBJ2-7 - 12 - TRBV2 TGTGCCAGCAGTGAAAAGGGGCAAGGGCAGTACTTC CASSEKGQGQYF
TRBJ1-3 - 15 - TRBV28 TGTGCCAGCAGCCCCCGACGGCGAGCTCGCGGGACCATATATTTT CASSPRRRARGTIYF
TRBJ2-3 - 12 TRBD2 TRBV2 TGTGCCAGCAGCGGGGAGGGAGATACGCAGTATTTT CASSGEGDTQYF
TRBJ1-1 - 17 TRBD1 TRBV7-2 TGTGCCAGCAGCTTAGGGCAGGGGGCGAGTAGAGGCACTGAAGCTTTCTTT CASSLGQGASRGTEAFF
TRBJ2-1 - 13 - TRBV6-6 TGTGCCAGCAGTCCTACTAGCCGCAATGAGCAGTTCTTC CASSPTSRNEQFF